The rows below give T cell receptor beta chains drawn from one sample of a study of blood T cell repertoires in COVID-19. Using immunoSEQ multiplex PCR, the repertoire was profiled, and TCRdb retains in-frame clones only, with some absent. Here the sample spans over 90,000 clones, 70% to 90% being singletons. Specimen: peripheral blood. These receptors all stem from a man aged 45-65 years in a cohort sampled during active COVID-19. CDR3s include the opening cysteine and the closing phenylalanine or tryptophan. The D gene is left open where the match is weak. For some rows the clone size is stated as once, few or many, or as a class when expanded; others skip it.

V gene: TRBV19; clone size: NA; J gene: TRBJ2-2; D gene: TRBD1; CDR3 DNA: TGTGCCAGTAAGGTGGGACAGACGAACACCGGGGAGCTGTTTTTT; CDR3 protein: CASKVGQTNTGELFF
V gene: TRBV29-1; clone size: NA; J gene: TRBJ1-1; D gene: NA; CDR3 DNA: TGCAGCGTTGATGGCCTTATGAGGGACACTGAAGCTTTCTTT; CDR3 protein: CSVDGLMRDTEAFF
V gene: TRBV27; clone size: NA; J gene: TRBJ2-1; D gene: TRBD2; CDR3 DNA: TGTGCCAGCAGTTTAAGGCTAGCGGGGGGGGGCTACGTAAATGAGCAGTTCTTC; CDR3 protein: CASSLRLAGGGYVNEQFF
V gene: TRBV19; clone size: NA; J gene: TRBJ2-5; D gene: TRBD2; CDR3 DNA: TGTGCCAGTAGAGGACTAGCGGGGCAGACCCAGTACTTC; CDR3 protein: CASRGLAGQTQYF
V gene: TRBV6-5; clone size: NA; J gene: TRBJ2-1; D gene: TRBD1; CDR3 DNA: TGTGCCAGCAGCGAGGGACAGGGAGGCAATGAGCAGTTCTTC; CDR3 protein: CASSEGQGGNEQFF
V gene: TRBV5-1; clone size: once; J gene: TRBJ2-5; D gene: TRBD2; CDR3 DNA: TGCGCCAGCAGCTTACTAGCGCCAGAGACCCAGTACTTC; CDR3 protein: CASSLLAPETQYF
V gene: TRBV7-8; clone size: NA; J gene: TRBJ2-5; D gene: TRBD2; CDR3 DNA: TGTGCCAGCAGCTCGGGACTAGCGGGGGAAACCCAGTACTTC; CDR3 protein: CASSSGLAGETQYF
V gene: TRBV15; clone size: NA; J gene: TRBJ2-5; D gene: TRBD2; CDR3 DNA: TGTGCCACCAGCCGGGGGGGAGTCCAAGAGACCCAGTACTTC; CDR3 protein: CATSRGGVQETQYF
V gene: TRBV7-2; clone size: NA; J gene: TRBJ2-3; D gene: TRBD2; CDR3 DNA: TGTGCCAGCAGCAGACTAGCGGGGGGGGCAGATACGCAGTATTTT; CDR3 protein: CASSRLAGGADTQYF
V gene: TRBV11-2; clone size: NA; J gene: TRBJ2-6; D gene: NA; CDR3 DNA: TGTGCCAGCAGCTCGTACCCACTAGATGGGGATACCGGGGCCAACGTCCTGACTTTC; CDR3 protein: CASSSYPLDGDTGANVLTF
V gene: TRBV6-1; clone size: NA; J gene: TRBJ1-2; D gene: NA; CDR3 DNA: TGTGCCAGCAGTGAAGCCGGAGGGATCTATGGCTACACCTTC; CDR3 protein: CASSEAGGIYGYTF
V gene: TRBV6-6; clone size: NA; J gene: TRBJ2-5; D gene: NA; CDR3 DNA: TGTGCCAGCAGTTATCAGGGGTCGGAAGAGACCCAGTACTTC; CDR3 protein: CASSYQGSEETQYF
V gene: TRBV24-1; clone size: NA; J gene: TRBJ2-1; D gene: TRBD1; CDR3 DNA: TGTGCCACCAGTGATCCAACAGGGGGACAGTTCTTC; CDR3 protein: CATSDPTGGQFF
V gene: TRBV6-5; clone size: once; J gene: TRBJ2-7; D gene: TRBD1; CDR3 DNA: TGTGCCAGCAGTACCCAGACAGGGACCCCCTACGAGCAGTACTTC; CDR3 protein: CASSTQTGTPYEQYF
V gene: TRBV29-1; clone size: NA; J gene: TRBJ1-1; D gene: TRBD1; CDR3 DNA: TGCAGCGTTGGGGACAGGGGCACTGAAGCTTTCTTT; CDR3 protein: CSVGDRGTEAFF
V gene: TRBV5-1; clone size: NA; J gene: TRBJ1-1; D gene: NA; CDR3 DNA: TGCGCCAGCAGCGGGCCCTTGACAAGGAACACTGAAGCTTTCTTT; CDR3 protein: CASSGPLTRNTEAFF
V gene: TRBV27; clone size: NA; J gene: TRBJ1-5; D gene: TRBD1; CDR3 DNA: TGTGCCAGCAGTCCCGGGACAGGGGAAGGGTTTGGGGCAAATCAGCCCCAGCATTTT; CDR3 protein: CASSPGTGEGFGANQPQHF
V gene: TRBV10-1; clone size: once; J gene: TRBJ2-1; D gene: NA; CDR3 DNA: TGCGCCAGCAGTGAGTCTAGGAGAAATGAGCAGTTCTTC; CDR3 protein: CASSESRRNEQFF
V gene: TRBV24-1; clone size: NA; J gene: TRBJ2-6; D gene: NA; CDR3 DNA: TGTGCCACCAGGTCGGGGGGCACTGGTGCTGGGGCCAACGTCCTGACTTTC; CDR3 protein: CATRSGGTGAGANVLTF
V gene: TRBV27; clone size: NA; J gene: TRBJ1-5; D gene: NA; CDR3 DNA: TGTGCCAGCAGTGCCAGGAGGTTGAGCAATCAGCCCCAGCATTTT; CDR3 protein: CASSARRLSNQPQHF
V gene: TRBV19; clone size: once; J gene: TRBJ1-5; D gene: TRBD1; CDR3 DNA: TGTGCCAGTAGTATTTTCTGGACAGGGGAAAATGATAGCAATCAGCCCCAGCATTTT; CDR3 protein: CASSIFWTGENDSNQPQHF
V gene: TRBV2; clone size: NA; J gene: TRBJ1-5; D gene: TRBD1; CDR3 DNA: TGTGCCATACGACAGGGGGCTAGCAATCAGCCCCAGCATTTT; CDR3 protein: CAIRQGASNQPQHF
V gene: TRBV12-3/TRBV12-4; clone size: NA; J gene: TRBJ2-7; D gene: NA; CDR3 DNA: TGTGCCAGCAGTTTAGCCCGCGAGCAGTACTTC; CDR3 protein: CASSLAREQYF
V gene: TRBV7-9; clone size: NA; J gene: TRBJ2-1; D gene: TRBD2; CDR3 DNA: TGTGCCAGCAGCTTTTTCGGGACTAACTCCTACAATGAGCAGTTCTTC; CDR3 protein: CASSFFGTNSYNEQFF
V gene: TRBV7-2; clone size: NA; J gene: TRBJ2-1; D gene: NA; CDR3 DNA: TGTGCCAGCAGCTTAGGGACCGCACTCGCGGGGAGATACAATGAGCAGTTCTTC; CDR3 protein: CASSLGTALAGRYNEQFF
V gene: TRBV27; clone size: NA; J gene: TRBJ2-1; D gene: TRBD2; CDR3 DNA: TGTGCCAGCAGTTTACGTGGGGGGGGGAATGAGCAGTTCTTC; CDR3 protein: CASSLRGGGNEQFF
V gene: TRBV5-1; clone size: NA; J gene: TRBJ2-7; D gene: NA; CDR3 DNA: TGCGCCAGCAGCTTGGGGGACATCTCCTACGAGCAGTACTTC; CDR3 protein: CASSLGDISYEQYF
V gene: TRBV7-9; clone size: NA; J gene: TRBJ2-1; D gene: TRBD1; CDR3 DNA: TGTGCCAGCAGCTTGGACAGGGATGGGGAGCAGTTCTTC; CDR3 protein: CASSLDRDGEQFF
V gene: TRBV5-5; clone size: NA; J gene: TRBJ1-2; D gene: TRBD1; CDR3 DNA: TGTGCCAGCAGCCAGGGACAGGGAGGCTATGGCTACACCTTC; CDR3 protein: CASSQGQGGYGYTF
V gene: TRBV28; clone size: once; J gene: TRBJ2-2; D gene: TRBD1; CDR3 DNA: TGTGCCAGTAGTCAAGACACGGGACAGGGGATCGGGGAGCTGTTTTTT; CDR3 protein: CASSQDTGQGIGELFF
V gene: TRBV7-2; clone size: NA; J gene: TRBJ2-3; D gene: TRBD2; CDR3 DNA: TGTGCCAGCAGCCTTAGCGGGGGGGCCGGGGGAGATACGCAGTATTTT; CDR3 protein: CASSLSGGAGGDTQYF
V gene: TRBV2; clone size: NA; J gene: TRBJ2-3; D gene: NA; CDR3 DNA: TGTGCCAGCAGTGATAGCCACCAAGGAACAGATACGCAGTATTTT; CDR3 protein: CASSDSHQGTDTQYF
V gene: TRBV5-5; clone size: NA; J gene: TRBJ1-2; D gene: NA; CDR3 DNA: TGTGCCAGCAGACAGGACACGAGAGGTGGCTACACCTTC; CDR3 protein: CASRQDTRGGYTF
V gene: TRBV5-3; clone size: once; J gene: TRBJ1-5; D gene: NA; CDR3 DNA: TGTGCCAGAAGCTTGGCCTATAGCAATCAGCCCCAGCATTTT; CDR3 protein: CARSLAYSNQPQHF
V gene: TRBV9; clone size: NA; J gene: TRBJ2-2; D gene: TRBD1; CDR3 DNA: TGTGCCAGCAGCCTCGCCGGGACAGCGAACACCGGGGAGCTGTTTTTT; CDR3 protein: CASSLAGTANTGELFF
V gene: TRBV18; clone size: NA; J gene: TRBJ2-2; D gene: NA; CDR3 DNA: TGTGCCAGCTCACCACCGAGGGGGACGAACACCGGGGAGCTGTTTTTT; CDR3 protein: CASSPPRGTNTGELFF
V gene: TRBV10-1; clone size: NA; J gene: TRBJ1-6; D gene: TRBD1; CDR3 DNA: TGCGCCAGCAGGGACAGGGGAGATTCACCCCTCCACTTT; CDR3 protein: CASRDRGDSPLHF
V gene: TRBV5-8; clone size: NA; J gene: TRBJ2-3; D gene: TRBD2; CDR3 DNA: TGTGCCAGCAGCTTCGGCGGGGGGGCTAGAGGGGATACGCAGTATTTT; CDR3 protein: CASSFGGGARGDTQYF
V gene: TRBV29-1; clone size: NA; J gene: TRBJ2-1; D gene: TRBD2; CDR3 DNA: TGCAGCGCCCGGACTAGCGGCAATGAGCAGTTCTTC; CDR3 protein: CSARTSGNEQFF
V gene: TRBV5-4; clone size: once; J gene: TRBJ2-5; D gene: NA; CDR3 DNA: TGTGCCAGCAGCTTACAGGACGGAGAGACCCAGTACTTC; CDR3 protein: CASSLQDGETQYF
V gene: TRBV24-1; clone size: NA; J gene: TRBJ1-5; D gene: TRBD1; CDR3 DNA: TGTGCCACCGATGACGGGACAGGGGCAATTAGCAATCAGCCCCAGCATTTT; CDR3 protein: CATDDGTGAISNQPQHF
V gene: TRBV29-1; clone size: NA; J gene: TRBJ2-1; D gene: NA; CDR3 DNA: TGCAGCGTTGAATACCAGGGGCCTAATGAGCAGTTCTTC; CDR3 protein: CSVEYQGPNEQFF
V gene: TRBV18; clone size: NA; J gene: TRBJ2-2; D gene: TRBD2; CDR3 DNA: TGTGCCAGCTCGCCACCCCGGGGGGTTAAAGCCGGGGAGCTGTTTTTT; CDR3 protein: CASSPPRGVKAGELFF
V gene: TRBV21-1; clone size: NA; J gene: TRBJ2-5; D gene: NA; CDR3 DNA: TGTGCCAGCAGCAAGGCCAACAGCCAAGAGACCCAGTACTTC; CDR3 protein: CASSKANSQETQYF
V gene: TRBV19; clone size: NA; J gene: TRBJ2-7; D gene: NA; CDR3 DNA: TGTGCCAGTAGTATACGGGCAGGGCTATCCTACGAGCAGTACTTC; CDR3 protein: CASSIRAGLSYEQYF
V gene: TRBV6-2/TRBV6-3; clone size: few; J gene: TRBJ1-3; D gene: NA; CDR3 DNA: TGTGCCAGCAGCCCGCGCGGCGGAAACTCTGGAAACACCATATATTTT; CDR3 protein: CASSPRGGNSGNTIYF
V gene: TRBV2; clone size: NA; J gene: TRBJ2-3; D gene: NA; CDR3 DNA: TGTGCCAGCAGTGTGGTAGGGGCCCGCACAGATACGCAGTATTTT; CDR3 protein: CASSVVGARTDTQYF
V gene: TRBV24-1; clone size: NA; J gene: TRBJ1-2; D gene: TRBD1; CDR3 DNA: TGTGCCACCAGTGTACCGGGACAGACTGGGGGCTACACCTTC; CDR3 protein: CATSVPGQTGGYTF
V gene: TRBV28; clone size: NA; J gene: TRBJ2-1; D gene: TRBD2; CDR3 DNA: TGTGCCAGCAGTTTAAGACCCGGAGCGGGGGCGGCCTACAATGAGCAGTTCTTC; CDR3 protein: CASSLRPGAGAAYNEQFF
V gene: TRBV10-3; clone size: NA; J gene: TRBJ2-5; D gene: NA; CDR3 DNA: TGTGCCATCAGTGGGGCTTTCCAAGAGACCCAGTACTTC; CDR3 protein: CAISGAFQETQYF
V gene: TRBV7-8; clone size: NA; J gene: TRBJ1-5; D gene: TRBD1; CDR3 DNA: TGTGCCAGCAGCTTATCGACAGGGAACGGGGGCCAGCCCCAGCATTTT; CDR3 protein: CASSLSTGNGGQPQHF
V gene: TRBV28; clone size: NA; J gene: TRBJ1-1; D gene: NA; CDR3 DNA: TGTGCCAGCCGGGATATAACCGAATCTTTCTTT; CDR3 protein: CASRDITESFF
V gene: TRBV28; clone size: NA; J gene: TRBJ2-1; D gene: TRBD2; CDR3 DNA: TGTGCCAGCCTCAGTTTAGCAGCGGGGGGGGGACCTTACAATGAGCAGTTCTTC; CDR3 protein: CASLSLAAGGGPYNEQFF
V gene: TRBV7-8; clone size: NA; J gene: TRBJ2-2; D gene: NA; CDR3 DNA: TGTGCCAGCAGCTATGCGTGGGCTACCGCGAACACCGGGGAGCTGTTTTTT; CDR3 protein: CASSYAWATANTGELFF
V gene: TRBV7-3; clone size: few; J gene: TRBJ2-1; D gene: TRBD1; CDR3 DNA: TGTGCCAGCAGCTTAAGGGGACAGGCCAACAATGAGCAGTTCTTC; CDR3 protein: CASSLRGQANNEQFF
V gene: TRBV2; clone size: NA; J gene: TRBJ1-4; D gene: NA; CDR3 DNA: TGTGCCAGCAGTGAATGGGGTCATAAGGGGGAAAAACTGTTTTTT; CDR3 protein: CASSEWGHKGEKLFF
V gene: TRBV11-2; clone size: few; J gene: TRBJ1-1; D gene: TRBD1; CDR3 DNA: TGTGCCAGCAGTAGGACAGGGGCCATGAACACTGAAGCTTTCTTT; CDR3 protein: CASSRTGAMNTEAFF
V gene: TRBV11-3; clone size: NA; J gene: TRBJ2-1; D gene: NA; CDR3 DNA: TGTGCCAGCAGCCCACCCCCCGGGTACAATGAGCAGTTCTTC; CDR3 protein: CASSPPPGYNEQFF
V gene: TRBV4-3; clone size: NA; J gene: TRBJ1-2; D gene: NA; CDR3 DNA: TGCGCCAGCAGCCAAGCGTGGTATGGCGGGGGCTATGGCTACACCTTC; CDR3 protein: CASSQAWYGGGYGYTF